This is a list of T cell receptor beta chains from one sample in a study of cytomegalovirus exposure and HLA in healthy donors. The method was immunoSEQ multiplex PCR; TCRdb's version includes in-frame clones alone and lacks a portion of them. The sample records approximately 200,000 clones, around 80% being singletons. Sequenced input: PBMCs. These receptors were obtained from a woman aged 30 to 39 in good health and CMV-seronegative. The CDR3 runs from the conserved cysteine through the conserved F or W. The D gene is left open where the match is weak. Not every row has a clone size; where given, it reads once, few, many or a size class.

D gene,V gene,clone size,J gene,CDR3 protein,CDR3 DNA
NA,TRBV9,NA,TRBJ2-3,CASSLPPDTQYF,TGTGCCAGCAGCCTACCCCCGGATACGCAGTATTTT
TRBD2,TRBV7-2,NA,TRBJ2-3,CASSLPAGGTDTQYF,TGTGCCAGCAGCTTACCAGCGGGGGGCACAGATACGCAGTATTTT
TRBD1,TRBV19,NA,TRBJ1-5,CASSGTGGNQPQHF,TGTGCCAGTAGCGGGACAGGCGGCAATCAGCCCCAGCATTTT
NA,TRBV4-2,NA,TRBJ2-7,CASSQQTLGGYEQYF,TGTGCCAGCAGCCAGCAGACTCTCGGGGGCTACGAGCAGTACTTC
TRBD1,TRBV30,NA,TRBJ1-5,CAWSLGTGNQPQHF,TGTGCCTGGAGTTTGGGGACAGGCAATCAGCCCCAGCATTTT
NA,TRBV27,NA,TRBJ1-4,CASSSRNEKLFF,TGTGCCAGCAGTTCCAGGAACGAAAAACTGTTTTTT
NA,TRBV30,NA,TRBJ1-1,CAQIYYTEAFF,TGTGCCCAAATATACTACACTGAAGCTTTCTTT
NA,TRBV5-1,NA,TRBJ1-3,CASSRTDSSGNTIYF,TGCGCCAGCAGCAGAACGGACAGCTCTGGAAACACCATATATTTT
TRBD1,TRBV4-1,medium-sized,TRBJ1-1,CASSQTDRGGTEAFF,TGCGCCAGCAGCCAGACCGACAGGGGAGGTACTGAAGCTTTCTTT
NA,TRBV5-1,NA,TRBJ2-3,CASSAQDTQYF,TGCGCCAGCAGCGCACAAGATACGCAGTATTTT
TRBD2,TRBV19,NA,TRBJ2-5,CASNGRAGETQYF,TGTGCCAGTAACGGGAGGGCCGGGGAGACCCAGTACTTC
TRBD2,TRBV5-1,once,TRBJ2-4,CASSSGGAGDIQYF,TGCGCCAGCAGCAGCGGGGGGGCCGGGGACATTCAGTACTTC
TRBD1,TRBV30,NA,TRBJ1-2,CASIQGAEGYTF,TGTGCCTCGATACAGGGGGCGGAGGGCTACACCTTC
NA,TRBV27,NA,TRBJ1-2,CASSPMGSGDTTYGYTF,TGTGCCAGCAGTCCGATGGGGTCGGGGGATACTACGTATGGCTACACCTTC
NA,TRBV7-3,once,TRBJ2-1,CASSSGSYNEQFF,TGTGCCAGCAGTTCAGGCTCCTACAATGAGCAGTTCTTC
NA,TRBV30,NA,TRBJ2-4,CAWSLGTAKNIQYF,TGTGCCTGGAGTCTAGGTACTGCCAAAAACATTCAGTACTTC
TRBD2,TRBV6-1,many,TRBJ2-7,CASSAGGGYEQYF,TGTGCCAGCAGTGCCGGCGGGGGCTACGAGCAGTACTTC
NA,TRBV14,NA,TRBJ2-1,CASSQEGVGQGISYNEQFF,TGTGCCAGCAGCCAAGAAGGGGTGGGGCAGGGGATATCCTACAATGAGCAGTTCTTC
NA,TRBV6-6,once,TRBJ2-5,CASSVGGGLKTQYF,TGTGCCAGCAGTGTAGGCGGGGGCCTTAAGACCCAGTACTTC
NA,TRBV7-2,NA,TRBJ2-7,CASSYERGTVRAYEQYF,TGTGCCAGCAGCTACGAACGCGGGACAGTGAGAGCCTACGAGCAGTACTTC
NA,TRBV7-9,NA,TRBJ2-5,CASSLSSTVQETQYF,TGTGCCAGCAGCTTAAGTTCGACAGTCCAGGAGACCCAGTACTTC
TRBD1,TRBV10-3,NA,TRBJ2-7,CAISAGQLTSYEQYF,TGTGCCATCAGTGCGGGACAGCTGACTTCCTACGAGCAGTACTTC